Listed here is a single T cell receptor beta chain. PCR primers comprised 60 Vbeta and 13 Jbeta primers. This table comes from immunoSEQ multiplex PCR, and its TCRdb copy is limited to in-frame clones, with some not included. The sample has about 110,000 clones. This CDR3 has 17 amino acids. Germline V gene lookup returns CDR1 KGHSH and CDR2 LQKENI. With V trimmed by 3 bases and J by 5 bases, 11 bases remained unmatched. The record originates from a study of cytomegalovirus exposure and HLA in healthy donors. V usage is TRBV18 and J usage is TRBJ1-1, with 11 bases lining up with TRBD1. Sequencing was carried out using PBMCs. The source is a man aged 45-60 years in good health and CMV-seronegative. This CDR3 reads CASSPGQGANWKTEAFF. CDR3 nucleotide sequence: TGTGCCAGCTCACCCGGACAGGGGGCGAATTGGAAGACTGAAGCTTTCTTT.